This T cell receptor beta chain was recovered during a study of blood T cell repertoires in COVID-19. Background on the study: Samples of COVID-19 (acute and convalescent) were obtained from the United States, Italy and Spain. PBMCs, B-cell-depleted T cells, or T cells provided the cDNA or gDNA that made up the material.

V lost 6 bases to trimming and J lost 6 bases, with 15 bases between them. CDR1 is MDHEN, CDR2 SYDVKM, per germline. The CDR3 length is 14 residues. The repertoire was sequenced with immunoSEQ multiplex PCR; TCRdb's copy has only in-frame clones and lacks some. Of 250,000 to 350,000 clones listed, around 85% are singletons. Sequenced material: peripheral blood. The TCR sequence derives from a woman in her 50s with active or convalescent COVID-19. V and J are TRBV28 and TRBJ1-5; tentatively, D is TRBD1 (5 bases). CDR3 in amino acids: CASSSGGEGQPQHF. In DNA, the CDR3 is TGTGCCAGCAGCTCCGGAGGGGAGGGTCAGCCCCAGCATTTT.